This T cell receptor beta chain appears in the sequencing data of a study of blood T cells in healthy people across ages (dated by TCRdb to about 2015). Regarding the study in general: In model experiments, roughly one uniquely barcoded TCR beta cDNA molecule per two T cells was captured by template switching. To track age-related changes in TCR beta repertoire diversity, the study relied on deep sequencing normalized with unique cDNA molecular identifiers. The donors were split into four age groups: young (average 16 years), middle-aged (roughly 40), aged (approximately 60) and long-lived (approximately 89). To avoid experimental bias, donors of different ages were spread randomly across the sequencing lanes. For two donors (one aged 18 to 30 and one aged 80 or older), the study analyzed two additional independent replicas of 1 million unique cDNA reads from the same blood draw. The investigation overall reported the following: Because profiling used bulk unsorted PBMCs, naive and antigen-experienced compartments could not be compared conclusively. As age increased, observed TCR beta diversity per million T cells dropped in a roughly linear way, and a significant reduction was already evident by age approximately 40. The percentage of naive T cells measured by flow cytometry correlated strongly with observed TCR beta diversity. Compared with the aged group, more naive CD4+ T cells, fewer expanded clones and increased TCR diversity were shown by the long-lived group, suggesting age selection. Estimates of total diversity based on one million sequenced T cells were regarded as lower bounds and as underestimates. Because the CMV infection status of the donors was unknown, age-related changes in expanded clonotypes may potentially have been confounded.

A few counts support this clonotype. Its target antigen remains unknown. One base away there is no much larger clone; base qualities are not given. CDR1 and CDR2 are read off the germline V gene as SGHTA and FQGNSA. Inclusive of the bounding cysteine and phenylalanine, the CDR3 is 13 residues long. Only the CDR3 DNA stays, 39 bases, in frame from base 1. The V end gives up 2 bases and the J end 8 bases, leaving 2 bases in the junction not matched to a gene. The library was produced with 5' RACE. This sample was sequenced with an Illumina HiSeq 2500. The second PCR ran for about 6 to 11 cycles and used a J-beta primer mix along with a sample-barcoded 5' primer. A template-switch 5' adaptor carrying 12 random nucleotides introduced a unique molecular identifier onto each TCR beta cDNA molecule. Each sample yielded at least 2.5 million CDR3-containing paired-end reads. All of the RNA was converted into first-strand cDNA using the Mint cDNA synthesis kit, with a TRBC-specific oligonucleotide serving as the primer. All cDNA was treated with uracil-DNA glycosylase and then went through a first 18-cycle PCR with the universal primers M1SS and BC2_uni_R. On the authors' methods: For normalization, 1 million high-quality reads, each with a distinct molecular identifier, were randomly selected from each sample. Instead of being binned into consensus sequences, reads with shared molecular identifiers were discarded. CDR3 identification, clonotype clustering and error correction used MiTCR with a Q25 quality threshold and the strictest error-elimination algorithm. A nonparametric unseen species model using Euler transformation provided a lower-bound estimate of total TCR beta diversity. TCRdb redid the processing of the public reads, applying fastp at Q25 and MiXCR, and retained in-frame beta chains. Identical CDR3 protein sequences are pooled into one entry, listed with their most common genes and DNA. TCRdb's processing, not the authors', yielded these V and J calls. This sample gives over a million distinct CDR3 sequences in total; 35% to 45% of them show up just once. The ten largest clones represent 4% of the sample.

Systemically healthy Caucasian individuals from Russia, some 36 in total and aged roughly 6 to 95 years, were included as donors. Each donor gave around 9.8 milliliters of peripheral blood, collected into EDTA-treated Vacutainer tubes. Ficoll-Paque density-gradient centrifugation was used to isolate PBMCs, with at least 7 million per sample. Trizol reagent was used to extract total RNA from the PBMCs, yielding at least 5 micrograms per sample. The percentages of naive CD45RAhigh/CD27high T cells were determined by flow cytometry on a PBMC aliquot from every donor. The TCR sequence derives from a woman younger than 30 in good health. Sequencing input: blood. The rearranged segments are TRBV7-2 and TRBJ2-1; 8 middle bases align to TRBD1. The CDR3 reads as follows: CASSLNRGDEQFF. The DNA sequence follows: TGTGCCAGCAGCTTAAACAGGGGGGATGAGCAGTTCTTC.